A single sample gave rise to the 14 T cell receptor beta chains below, sequenced in a study of blood T cell repertoires in COVID-19. Using immunoSEQ multiplex PCR, the repertoire was profiled, and TCRdb retains in-frame clones only, with some absent. The sample has some 80,000 clones, approximately 87% seen once. The sequencing input was peripheral blood. These receptors originate from a human donor in a cohort sampled during active COVID-19.

The chain has TRBV15 and TRBJ1-5; 7 positions match TRBD1. Germline lookup yields CDR1 LNHNV and CDR2 YYDKDF (reference sequence). The length of the CDR3 is 14 residues. V lost 8 bases and J lost 5; bases outside the gene matches: 9. In DNA, the CDR3 is TGTGCCACCGCCCCGACAGGGCTTCATCAGCCCCAGCATTTT. Protein sequence: CATAPTGLHQPQHF.

The chain has TRBV13 and TRBJ1-2, with 10 nucleotides matching TRBD1. From germline, CDR1 is PRHDT and CDR2 FYEKMQ (reference sequence). This CDR3 spans 17 amino acids. J gave up 2 bases and V 5 bases, and 11 bases lay outside the gene matches. CDR3 sequence (DNA): TGTGCCAGCAGCCCCGGACAGGGGGGGGCATCCAACTATGGCTACACCTTC. As protein: CASSPGQGGASNYGYTF.

CDR3 in DNA: TGTGCCTGGAGTGACCGACCCCCCGGGGAAAAACTGTTTTTT. This sequence encodes CAWSDRPPGEKLFF. The rearrangement joins TRBV30 to TRBJ1-4; the D is unclear. Germline CDR1 GTSNPN, CDR2 SVGIG (reference sequence). V was cut by 1 base and J by 8 bases, with 14 bases left in between. CDR3 length: 14 amino acids.

The chain joins TRBV30 to TRBJ1-1; perhaps TRBD1 as D (5 bases). V lost 0 bases and J 3 bases, leaving 17 bases between the germline ends. The CDR3 runs 16 residues. CDR1 GTSNPN and CDR2 SVGIG come from the germline V gene (reference sequence). The CDR3 loop is CAWSVRLRQNYTEAFF. CDR3 sequence (DNA): TGTGCCTGGAGTGTAAGGTTAAGACAGAACTACACTGAAGCTTTCTTT.

The chain links TRBV19 to TRBJ1-1, with 9 nucleotides matching TRBD1. The CDR3 spans 14 residues. V was clipped by 3 bases and J by 3 bases; unmatched bases: 2. Germline assignment: CDR1 LNHDA and CDR2 SQIVND (reference sequence). This chain's CDR3 is CASSIGQGYTEAFF. The CDR3 bases are TGTGCCAGTAGTATTGGACAGGGGTACACTGAAGCTTTCTTT.

This clone has more than one count but fewer than ten. The rearrangement uses TRBV2 and TRBJ1-6; D might be TRBD1 (6 bases). Deletions cut 7 bases from V and 10 bases from J, with 14 bases between. There are 13 residues in the CDR3. From germline, CDR1 is SNHLY and CDR2 FYNNEI. The CDR3 DNA reads TGTGCCAGCATACGGGGGGCCCTGTCACCCCTCCACTTT. It codes for CASIRGALSPLHF.

The J gene is TRBJ1-1, the V gene TRBV5-6; D is unclear. The CDR3 has 15 amino acids. Germline V lookup: CDR1 SGHDT, CDR2 YYEEEE. V was pared by 0 bases and J by 4 bases, with 13 bases between. The CDR3 sequence is CASSLGVKGGTEAFF. As DNA, the CDR3 is TGTGCCAGCAGCTTGGGGGTGAAGGGAGGCACTGAAGCTTTCTTT.

The chain recombines TRBV11-3 with TRBJ2-7; 11 bases match TRBD1. The V gene's germline CDR1 is SGHNT and CDR2 YENEEA. This CDR3 is 15 amino acids long. Losses at the gene ends were 3 bases for V and 3 bases for J; bases not matched to a gene: 4. Here the CDR3 DNA reads TGTGCCAGCAGCTTGGGGACAGGGGGTCTCTACGAGCAGTACTTC. Encoded protein: CASSLGTGGLYEQYF.

This chain connects TRBV14 to TRBJ2-1; TRBD2 agrees at 12 bases. Germline V gene data show CDR1 as SGHDN and CDR2 as FVKESK. The CDR3 covers 14 residues. V lost 4 bases and J lost 7; bases outside the gene matches: 2. The chain's CDR3 is CASSPTSGSNEQFF. Written as DNA, the CDR3 is TGTGCCAGCAGCCCGACTAGCGGGAGTAATGAGCAGTTCTTC. The full variable domain, rest sourced from reference TRBV14 and TRBJ2-1, is EAGVTQFPSHSVIEKGQTVTLRCDPISGHDNLYWYRRVMGKEIKFLLHFVKESKQDESGMPNNRFLAERTGGTYSTLKVQPAELEDSGVYFCASSPTSGSNEQFFGPGTRLTVL.

The J gene is TRBJ1-1, the V gene TRBV5-1, with 7 bases that match TRBD1. Losses at the gene ends were 3 bases for V and 0 bases for J; bases not matched to a gene: 2. Germline V lookup: CDR1 SGHRS, CDR2 YFSETQ. This CDR3 is built from 14 residues. As DNA, the CDR3 is TGCGCCAGCAGCTCCGGACAGGTGAACACTGAAGCTTTCTTT. Encoded protein: CASSSGQVNTEAFF.

The V call is TRBV12-3 or TRBV12-4, the J call TRBJ1-2; 7 bases agree with TRBD1. This CDR3 is 13 amino acids long. Trimming cost V 6 bases and J 3 bases; bases outside gene matches: 4. CDR3 sequence (DNA): TGTGCCAGCAGGAGGGGACAGTACTATGGCTACACCTTC. Protein: CASRRGQYYGYTF.

The chain recombines TRBV6-2 or TRBV6-3 with TRBJ1-6; D remains unclear. Looked up from germline, CDR1 is MNHEY and CDR2 is SVGEGT. Trimming removed 5 bases at V and 9 bases at J, with 14 bases between. The CDR3 contains 14 residues. CDR3 DNA: TGTGCCAGCAGTGCCTCGGGTGATAGTTCACCCCTCCACTTT. Translation gives CASSASGDSSPLHF.

This sequence joins TRBV7-9 and TRBJ2-5; 9 bases are a match to TRBD2. Trimming removed 5 bases from V and 5 bases from J; junction bases left unmatched: 6. Germline CDR1 SEHNR, CDR2 FQNEAQ (reference sequence). There are 14 residues in the CDR3. CDR3 coding DNA: TGTGCCAGCAGCCAAGCGGGGGGATGGGAGACCCAGTACTTC. Translating it yields CASSQAGGWETQYF.

This sequence joins TRBV27 and TRBJ1-2; 9 bases are a match to TRBD1. The trim removed 5 bases at V and 5 bases at J, leaving 3 bases unmatched. CDR1 is MNHEY and CDR2 is SMNVEV in the germline V gene (reference sequence). The length of the CDR3 is 13 residues. This CDR3 is CASSHDRGYGYTF. For the CDR3, the DNA is TGTGCCAGCAGTCACGACAGGGGGTATGGCTACACCTTC.